The clone carrying this T cell receptor (beta chain) was detected only once. This record belongs to a study of blood T cells in healthy people across ages. Then a second PCR, running roughly 7 to 11 cycles, was carried out with a sample-barcoded 5' primer and a J-beta primer mix. From the 5' RACE reads, TCRdb called clonotypes with MiXCR, one entry per CDR3 protein. The sample yields 750,000 to 850,000 distinct CDR3 sequences, 25% seen once. The CDR3 runs 15 residues. CDR1 and CDR2 from the germline V gene are MNHEY and SVGEGT. Separately, the same data were catalogued under a study of T cells of mothers and their children.

The sequence derives from a boy between 10 and 17 years old in good health. The sequencing sample was made of blood. V and J are TRBV6-2 or TRBV6-3 and TRBJ2-5; TRBD2 is a possible D gene (5 bases). The J call may be faulty, since TRBJ2-7 better matches the DNA end. DNA of the CDR3: TGTGCCAGCAGTTCCTCGCGGGTTGCGGGCTACGAGCAGTACTTC. As protein: CASSSSRVAGYEQYF.